This passage covers 3 T cell receptor beta chains from one sample sequenced in a study of T cells in Graves' hyperthyroidism and ophthalmopathy. Regions amplified from RNA transcripts were the TCR beta CDR3 regions. The TCR CDR3 was amplified in a first-round RT-PCR using the HTBI primer set. TCRdb independently ran MiXCR on the multiplex PCR reads; one entry per CDR3 protein. The sample includes hundreds of thousands of distinct CDR3 sequences, approximately 40% of them seen just once. The sequenced sample consisted of blood. The receptor source for this set is a woman in her thirties or forties with Graves' hyperthyroidism.

This clonotype appeared many times. The chain carries TRBV6-6 and TRBJ2-2; a possible D gene is TRBD1 (5 bases). The CDR3 is made up of 15 amino acids. Germline CDR1 is MNHNY and CDR2 is SVGAGI (reference sequence). The V end lost 2 bases, the J end lost 4 bases, and 11 bases lay between the germline ends. The CDR3 DNA reads as TGTGCCAGCAGTTACGGGCAGGGCGGCACCGGGGAGCTGTTTTTT. Its protein product is CASSYGQGGTGELFF.

The gene calls are TRBV4-1 and TRBJ1-1; D possibly corresponds to TRBD1 (5 bases). The CDR3 is 14 amino acids. The germline gives CDR1 MGHRA, CDR2 YSYEKL. With 1 base removed from V and 4 bases from J, the gap between germline ends came to 10 bases. The chain's CDR3 is CASSQVAGLTEAFF. DNA for the CDR3: TGCGCCAGCAGCCAAGTTGCGGGGCTCACTGAAGCTTTCTTT.

This clonotype came up many times. The CDR3 protein is CSAGHPNTEAFF. CDR3 in DNA: TGCAGTGCCGGACACCCGAACACTGAAGCTTTCTTT. V and J are TRBV20-1 and TRBJ1-1, with D perhaps TRBD1 (5 bases). The V end was cut by 6 bases, the J end by 1 base, with 9 bases between. This CDR3 has 12 residues. CDR1 is DFQATT, CDR2 SNEGSKA, per germline (reference sequence).